The rows below give T cell receptor beta chains drawn from one sample of a study of graft-versus-host responses after intestinal transplantation. Method: immunoSEQ multiplex PCR; TCRdb's copy keeps in-frame clones and lacks some. The sample shows about 150,000 clones, around 90% of them seen only once. For these TCRs, the target antigens are not known. Source: unstimulated CD4+ T cells sorted from spleen or lymph node cells, taken before intestinal transplant. Receptors were obtained from a human donor who received an intestinal transplant. Each CDR3 is given with its conserved first and last residue. The order of the fields is D gene, J gene, clone size, V gene, CDR3 protein, CDR3 DNA. The D gene is left open where the match is weak. Size values are once, few and many counts, or a class for expanded clones, and some rows have none.

d_gene: NA
j_gene: TRBJ1-5
abundance: few
v_gene: TRBV28
CDR3aa: CASRSGSYQPQHF
CDR3nt: TGTGCCAGCAGGTCAGGGTCCTATCAGCCCCAGCATTTT

d_gene: TRBD1
j_gene: TRBJ2-1
abundance: NA
v_gene: TRBV28
CDR3aa: CASSPRQGFYNEQFF
CDR3nt: TGTGCCAGCAGTCCGAGACAGGGTTTCTACAATGAGCAGTTCTTC

d_gene: NA
j_gene: TRBJ2-1
abundance: NA
v_gene: TRBV20-1
CDR3aa: CSAPEYNEQFF
CDR3nt: TGCAGTGCCCCAGAGTACAATGAGCAGTTCTTC

d_gene: TRBD1
j_gene: TRBJ1-2
abundance: NA
v_gene: TRBV4-1
CDR3aa: CASSQPTAFTGTGEGKGYTF
CDR3nt: TGCGCCAGCAGCCAACCTACGGCCTTCACCGGGACAGGGGAAGGTAAAGGCTACACCTTC

d_gene: TRBD1
j_gene: TRBJ2-6
abundance: NA
v_gene: TRBV2
CDR3aa: CASSRQGVGANVLTF
CDR3nt: TGTGCCAGCAGTAGACAGGGGGTCGGGGCCAACGTCCTGACTTTC

d_gene: NA
j_gene: TRBJ1-1
abundance: NA
v_gene: TRBV27
CDR3aa: CASSSSGRINTEAFF
CDR3nt: TGTGCCAGCAGTTCCAGCGGACGGATAAACACTGAAGCTTTCTTT

d_gene: NA
j_gene: TRBJ1-6
abundance: NA
v_gene: TRBV27
CDR3aa: CASSSRDRLPPLHF
CDR3nt: TGTGCCAGCAGCTCACGGGACCGACTTCCACCCCTCCACTTT

d_gene: NA
j_gene: TRBJ2-2
abundance: NA
v_gene: TRBV19
CDR3aa: CASSRDSPPGELFF
CDR3nt: TGTGCCAGTAGTCGAGACTCCCCGCCCGGGGAGCTGTTTTTT

d_gene: NA
j_gene: TRBJ2-7
abundance: NA
v_gene: TRBV18
CDR3aa: CASSPRTQQGSYEQYF
CDR3nt: TGTGCCAGCTCACCACGAACGCAACAGGGCTCCTACGAGCAGTACTTC

d_gene: NA
j_gene: TRBJ1-2
abundance: NA
v_gene: TRBV18
CDR3aa: CASSLEGYGYTF
CDR3nt: TGTGCCAGCTCATTGGAAGGCTATGGCTACACCTTC

d_gene: TRBD1
j_gene: TRBJ1-3
abundance: few
v_gene: TRBV6-4
CDR3aa: CAILDRVGTIYF
CDR3nt: TGTGCCATCTTAGACAGGGTCGGCACCATATATTTT

d_gene: NA
j_gene: TRBJ2-2
abundance: NA
v_gene: TRBV7-6
CDR3aa: CASSLVYRGGTGELFF
CDR3nt: TGTGCCAGCAGCTTAGTTTACAGGGGGGGCACCGGGGAGCTGTTTTTT

d_gene: NA
j_gene: TRBJ2-1
abundance: NA
v_gene: TRBV7-6
CDR3aa: CASSSGRRAQQFF
CDR3nt: TGTGCCAGCAGCTCTGGTAGGCGGGCTCAGCAGTTCTTC